Following are 13 T cell receptor beta chains from one sample sequenced in a study of blood T cell repertoires in COVID-19. Assay used: immunoSEQ multiplex PCR; TCRdb lists only in-frame clones, some missing. Here the sample spans about 140,000 clones, over 80% being singletons. Sequencing used peripheral blood. Receptors originate from a woman of 80 years or more with acute or convalescent COVID-19.

This chain links TRBV7-3 with TRBJ1-2; 9 bases map to TRBD1. J gave up 7 bases and V 1 base, and 10 bases lay outside the gene matches. There are 16 residues in the CDR3. Per the germline V gene, CDR1 is SGHTA and CDR2 is FQGTGA. CDR3 coding DNA: TGTGCCAGCAGCTTAAGCCCCGGGACAGGGTTTCTTGGCTACACCTTC. Its translation: CASSLSPGTGFLGYTF.

This clone was recorded a few times. The chain has TRBV6-5 and TRBJ1-6; D remains unclear. There are 15 residues in the CDR3. V was clipped by 0 bases and J by 10 bases, with 13 bases between them. Germline loops: CDR1 MNHEY, CDR2 SVGAGI. The CDR3: CASSYSGRVRSPLHF. The CDR3 DNA sequence: TGTGCCAGCAGTTACTCGGGGAGGGTGCGATCACCCCTCCACTTT.

The chain uses TRBV6-6 and TRBJ1-4; tentative D call: TRBD1 (6 bases). Germline-derived CDR1 and CDR2 are MNHNY and SVGAGI (reference sequence). V shed 2 bases and J shed 5 bases, with 15 bases lying between them. This CDR3 has 16 amino acids. The CDR3 bases are TGTGCCAGCAGTTACCTACAGGGCCCAGGGAATGAAAAACTGTTTTTT. Its translation: CASSYLQGPGNEKLFF.

J is TRBJ2-7 and V is TRBV5-1, with unresolved D. Trimming shortened V by 0 bases and J by 2 bases, and 6 bases separated the two germline ends. The CDR3 has 13 amino acids. CDR1 is SGHRS, CDR2 YFSETQ, per germline. The CDR3 DNA sequence: TGCGCCAGCAGCTTGGCCCTAGCCTACGAGCAGTACTTC. Translation: CASSLALAYEQYF.

V gene TRBV5-4 combines with J gene TRBJ2-3; D might be TRBD1 (6 bases). Trimming pared 2 bases from V and 0 bases from J, leaving 16 bases between. Looked up from germline, CDR1 is SGHNT and CDR2 is YYREEE (reference sequence). This CDR3 is built from 17 residues. CDR3 DNA sequence: TGTGCCAGCAGCTTAAAGTGGACAGAGGCGAGCACAGATACGCAGTATTTT. Translated, it gives CASSLKWTEASTDTQYF.

This clone was picked up one time. The rearrangement links TRBV5-5 to TRBJ2-2, with D hard to call. The CDR3 is made up of 14 amino acids. Per the germline V gene, CDR1 is SGHKS and CDR2 is YYEKEE (reference sequence). Trimming took 4 bases from V and 7 from J, leaving 14 bases between them. For the CDR3, the DNA is TGTGCCAGCAGCCTGACTGGTGTGAGCGGGGAGCTGTTTTTT. Translating it yields CASSLTGVSGELFF.

The chain couples TRBV7-2 to TRBJ2-1; a possible D gene is TRBD2 (6 bases). V dropped 5 bases and J dropped 10 bases, with 12 bases sitting between them. The CDR3 loop spans 12 amino acids. Germline CDR1 reads SGHTA; CDR2 reads FQGNSA. CDR3 protein: CASSGGDGEQFF. DNA of the CDR3: TGTGCCAGCAGCGGAGGGGACGGGGAGCAGTTCTTC.

V usage is TRBV4-1 and J usage is TRBJ1-5; no definite D call. CDR3 size: 14 residues. Per the germline V gene, CDR1 is MGHRA and CDR2 is YSYEKL. V was trimmed by 1 base and J by 9 bases, leaving 13 bases between them. CDR3 loop: CASSQAVELGPQHF. DNA of the CDR3: TGCGCCAGCAGCCAAGCTGTGGAGCTCGGGCCCCAGCATTTT.

The CDR3 protein is CASSRQGSITEAFF. CDR3 sequence (DNA): TGTGCCAGCAGCCGGCAGGGCAGTATCACTGAAGCTTTCTTT. The V gene is TRBV7-9, the J gene TRBJ1-1; possible D gene TRBD1, 5 bases. V dropped 5 bases and J dropped 4 bases, with 14 bases sitting between them. This CDR3 is built from 14 residues. Germline assignment: CDR1 SEHNR and CDR2 FQNEAQ (reference sequence).

Here the CDR3 DNA reads TGTGCCAGCAGTGAAGCAGAACAGGGGAGGGGAAACACCATATATTTT. Amino acid sequence: CASSEAEQGRGNTIYF. The chain couples TRBV2 to TRBJ1-3; 7 bases map to TRBD1. CDR3 size: 16 residues. From germline, CDR1 is SNHLY and CDR2 FYNNEI. V was clipped by 0 bases and J by 4 bases; unmatched bases: 6.

The gene calls are TRBV6-6 and TRBJ2-7, with TRBD2 identical over 7 bases. This CDR3 is built from 13 residues. Germline V gene sequence: CDR1 MNHNY, CDR2 SVGAGI (reference sequence). J gave up 2 bases and V 4 bases, and 2 bases lay outside the gene matches. As DNA, the CDR3 is TGTGCCAGCAGTTTCCGGGGGGCCTACGAGCAGTACTTC. Its protein is CASSFRGAYEQYF.

This chain links TRBV11-2 with TRBJ1-1, with 7 nucleotides matching TRBD1. V gave up 5 bases and J gave up 4 bases; unmatched junction bases: 4. The CDR3 loop spans 13 amino acids. CDR1 SGHAT and CDR2 FQNNGV come from the germline V gene. CDR3 sequence (DNA): TGTGCCAGCAGCGGACAGGTGGGCACTGAAGCTTTCTTT. It encodes CASSGQVGTEAFF.

The rearrangement links TRBV2 to TRBJ2-7, with 8 bases that match TRBD1. The CDR3 spans 17 residues. Germline V gene sequence: CDR1 SNHLY, CDR2 FYNNEI. Trimming cost V 4 bases and J 3 bases; bases outside gene matches: 14. CDR3 in amino acids: CASSGAESAGGIYEQYF. In DNA, the CDR3 is TGTGCCAGCAGTGGAGCCGAAAGTGCAGGGGGCATCTACGAGCAGTACTTC.